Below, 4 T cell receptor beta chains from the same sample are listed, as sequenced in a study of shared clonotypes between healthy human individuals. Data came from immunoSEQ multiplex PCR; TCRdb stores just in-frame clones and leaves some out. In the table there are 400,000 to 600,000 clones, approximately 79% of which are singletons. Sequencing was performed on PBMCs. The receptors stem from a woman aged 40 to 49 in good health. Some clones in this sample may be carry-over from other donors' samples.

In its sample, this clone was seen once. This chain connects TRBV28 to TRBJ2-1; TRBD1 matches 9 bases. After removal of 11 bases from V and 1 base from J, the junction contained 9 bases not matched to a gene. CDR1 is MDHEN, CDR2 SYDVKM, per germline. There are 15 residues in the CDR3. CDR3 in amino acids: CAGKGGQGSYNEQFF. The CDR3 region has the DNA TGTGCCGGGAAGGGGGGACAGGGTTCCTACAATGAGCAGTTCTTC.

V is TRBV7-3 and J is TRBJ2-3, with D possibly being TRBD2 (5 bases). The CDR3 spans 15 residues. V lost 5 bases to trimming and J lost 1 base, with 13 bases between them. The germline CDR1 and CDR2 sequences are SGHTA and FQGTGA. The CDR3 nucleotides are TGTGCCAGCAGCCTACGGGGTCTGCGCACAGATACGCAGTATTTT. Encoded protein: CASSLRGLRTDTQYF.

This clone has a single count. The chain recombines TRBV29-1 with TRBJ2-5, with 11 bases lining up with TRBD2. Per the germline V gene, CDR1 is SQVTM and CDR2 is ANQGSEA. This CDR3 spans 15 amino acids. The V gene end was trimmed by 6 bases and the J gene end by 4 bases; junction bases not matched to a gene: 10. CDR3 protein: CSVPLTSGRGETQYF. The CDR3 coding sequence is TGCAGCGTCCCCCTTACTAGCGGGAGAGGAGAGACCCAGTACTTC.

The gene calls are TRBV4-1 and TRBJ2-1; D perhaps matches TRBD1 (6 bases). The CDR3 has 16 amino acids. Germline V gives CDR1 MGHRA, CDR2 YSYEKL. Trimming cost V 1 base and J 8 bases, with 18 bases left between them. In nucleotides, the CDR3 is TGCGCCAGCAGCCAAGGGATCCTCAGGGGCGTGGATGAGCAGTTCTTC. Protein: CASSQGILRGVDEQFF.